This record looks at one TCR beta chain sequence and its context. The donors were part of the validation cohort, which consisted of some 120 subjects and was separate from the first cohort of hundreds of subjects. The entry originates in a study of cytomegalovirus exposure and HLA in healthy donors. Deletions cut 3 bases from V and 6 bases from J, with 15 bases between. This CDR3 has 15 residues. CDR1 is MDHEN and CDR2 is SYDVKM in the germline V gene. The table came from immunoSEQ multiplex PCR; TCRdb's copy has only in-frame clones and leaves some out. Altogether tens of thousands of clones are present, around 90% being singletons, with the ten largest covering roughly 1.1%.

This TCR came from a man aged 18 to 30 in good health and CMV-seronegative. The chain links TRBV28 to TRBJ2-4; tentative D call: TRBD2 (6 bases). Sequenced: PBMCs. CDR3 residues: CASSLTGTQANIQYF. CDR3 DNA sequence: TGTGCCAGCAGTTTGACCGGGACTCAGGCAAACATTCAGTACTTC.